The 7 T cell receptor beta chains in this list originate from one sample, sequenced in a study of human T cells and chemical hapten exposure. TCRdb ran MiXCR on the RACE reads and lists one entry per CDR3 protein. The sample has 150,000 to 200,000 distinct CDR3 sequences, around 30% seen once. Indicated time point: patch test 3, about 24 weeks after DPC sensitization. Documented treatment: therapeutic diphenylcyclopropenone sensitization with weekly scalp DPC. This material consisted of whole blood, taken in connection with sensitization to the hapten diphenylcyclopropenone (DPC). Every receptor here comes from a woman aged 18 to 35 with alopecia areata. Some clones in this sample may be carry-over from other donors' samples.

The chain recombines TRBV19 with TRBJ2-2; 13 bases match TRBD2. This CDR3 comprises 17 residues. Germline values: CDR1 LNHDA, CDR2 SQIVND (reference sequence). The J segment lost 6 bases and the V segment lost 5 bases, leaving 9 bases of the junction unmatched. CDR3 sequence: CASSLRTSGSMAGELFF. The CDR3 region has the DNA TGTGCCAGTAGTCTTAGGACTAGCGGGAGTATGGCCGGGGAGCTGTTTTTT.

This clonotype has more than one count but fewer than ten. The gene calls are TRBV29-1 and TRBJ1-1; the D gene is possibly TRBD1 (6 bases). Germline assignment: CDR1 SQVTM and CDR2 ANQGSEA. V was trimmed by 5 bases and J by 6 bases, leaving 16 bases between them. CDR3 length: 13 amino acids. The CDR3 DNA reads TGCAGCGTTTCAGGGGATAGGGTGGCTGAAGCTTTCTTT. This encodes CSVSGDRVAEAFF. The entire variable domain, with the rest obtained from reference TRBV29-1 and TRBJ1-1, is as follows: SAVISQKPSRDICQRGTSLTIQCQVDSQVTMMFWYRQQPGQSLTLIATANQGSEATYESGFVIDKFPISRPNLTFSTLTVSNMSPEDSSIYLCSVSGDRVAEAFFGQGTRLTVV.

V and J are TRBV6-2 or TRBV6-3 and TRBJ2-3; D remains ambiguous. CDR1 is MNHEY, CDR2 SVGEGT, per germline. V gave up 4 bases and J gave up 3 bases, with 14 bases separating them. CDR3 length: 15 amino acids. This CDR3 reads CASSSDGLRTDTQYF. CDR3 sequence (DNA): TGTGCCAGCAGTTCAGACGGGCTCAGGACAGATACGCAGTATTTT.

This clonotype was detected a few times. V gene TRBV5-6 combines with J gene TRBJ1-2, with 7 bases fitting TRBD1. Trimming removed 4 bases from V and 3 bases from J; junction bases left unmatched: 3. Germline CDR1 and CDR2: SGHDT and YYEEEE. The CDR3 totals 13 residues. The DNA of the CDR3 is TGTGCCAGCAGCATCGGACAGGACTATGGCTACACCTTC. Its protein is CASSIGQDYGYTF.

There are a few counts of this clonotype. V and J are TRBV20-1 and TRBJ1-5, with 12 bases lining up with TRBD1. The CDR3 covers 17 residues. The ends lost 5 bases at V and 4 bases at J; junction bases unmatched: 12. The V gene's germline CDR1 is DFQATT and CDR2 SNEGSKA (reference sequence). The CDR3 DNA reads TGCAGTGCTCCCGGGACAGGGGGCAGTCAGGGGAATCAGCCCCAGCATTTT. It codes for CSAPGTGGSQGNQPQHF.

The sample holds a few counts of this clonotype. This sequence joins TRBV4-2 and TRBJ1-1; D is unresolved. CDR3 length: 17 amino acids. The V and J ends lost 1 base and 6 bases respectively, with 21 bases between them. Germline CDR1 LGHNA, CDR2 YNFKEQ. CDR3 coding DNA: TGTGCCAGCAGCCAAGTTGAAAGAGCCCTAAACTCCGCTGAAGCTTTCTTT. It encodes CASSQVERALNSAEAFF.

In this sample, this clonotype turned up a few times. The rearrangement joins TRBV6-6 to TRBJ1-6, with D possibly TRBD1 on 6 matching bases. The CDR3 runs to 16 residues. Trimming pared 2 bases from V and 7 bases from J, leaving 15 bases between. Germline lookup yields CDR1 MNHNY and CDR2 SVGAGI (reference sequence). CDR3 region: CASSYPRGGRNSPLHF. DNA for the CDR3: TGTGCCAGCAGTTACCCCAGAGGGGGGAGGAATTCACCCCTCCACTTT.